A selection of T cell receptor beta chains follows, all from one sample in a study of T cell responses to AZD1222 COVID-19 vaccine. The repertoire was sequenced with immunoSEQ multiplex PCR; TCRdb's copy has only in-frame clones and lacks some. The data contain some 150,000 clones, about 88% of them singletons. The sample here was peripheral blood, taken on day 0 of AZD1222 vaccination. These receptor sequences come from an adult in good health. The CDR3 runs from the conserved cysteine through the conserved F or W. A D gene is named only where the DNA matches it firmly. Not all rows give a size; the values are once, few, many and, for expanded clones, a class.

clone_size,v_call,j_call,d_call,cdr3_aa,cdr3_nt
.,TRBV19,TRBJ1-5,TRBD1,CASGEQGMSYQPQHF,TGTGCCAGTGGGGAACAGGGGATGAGCTACCAGCCCCAGCATTTT
.,TRBV7-2,TRBJ2-2,.,CASSLDRRNTGELFF,TGTGCCAGCAGCTTAGACAGGCGGAACACCGGGGAGCTGTTTTTT
.,TRBV11-2,TRBJ2-5,TRBD2,CASSLGSGGAGETQYF,TGTGCCAGCAGCTTAGGGAGCGGGGGGGCCGGAGAGACCCAGTACTTC
.,TRBV2,TRBJ1-2,TRBD1,CASSEGVRGLGYTF,TGTGCCAGCAGTGAAGGTGTCAGGGGGCTAGGCTACACCTTC
once,TRBV6-1,TRBJ2-2,TRBD2,CASSEASGTITGELFF,TGTGCCAGCAGTGAAGCATCCGGGACTATTACCGGGGAGCTGTTTTTT
.,TRBV9,TRBJ1-6,.,CASSVDRSNSPLHF,TGTGCCAGCAGCGTAGACAGGTCCAATTCACCCCTCCACTTT
once,TRBV5-8,TRBJ1-1,.,CASSLGLNRAEAFF,TGTGCCAGCAGCTTGGGATTGAATAGGGCTGAAGCTTTCTTT
.,TRBV2,TRBJ1-2,.,CASKGRARLNYGYTF,TGTGCCAGCAAGGGGAGGGCTAGATTAAACTATGGCTACACCTTC
.,TRBV6-5,TRBJ2-1,.,CASSLDRANYNEQFF,TGTGCCAGCAGTCTCGACCGGGCCAACTACAATGAGCAGTTCTTC
.,TRBV29-1,TRBJ1-4,.,CSVNSQKNEKLFF,TGCAGCGTTAACAGTCAAAAGAATGAAAAACTGTTTTTT
.,TRBV5-4,TRBJ1-1,.,CASSLVPGHTEAFF,TGTGCCAGCAGCTTGGTGCCAGGCCATACTGAAGCTTTCTTT
.,TRBV29-1,TRBJ2-1,.,CSVQGGQYNEQFF,TGCAGCGTCCAGGGGGGACAATACAATGAGCAGTTCTTC
.,TRBV9,TRBJ1-6,TRBD1,CASSGQGTNSPLHF,TGTGCCAGCAGCGGACAGGGAACGAATTCACCCCTCCACTTT
.,TRBV6-5,TRBJ1-1,.,CASSPLGPNYRAFF,TGTGCCAGCAGTCCCCTCGGGCCCAATTATCGAGCTTTCTTT
.,TRBV28,TRBJ1-2,TRBD1,CASSLFRTGNYGYTF,TGTGCCAGCAGTTTATTCCGGACAGGGAACTATGGCTACACCTTC
once,TRBV10-3,TRBJ2-7,.,CAISEGTGYEQYF,TGTGCCATCAGTGAAGGGACGGGCTACGAGCAGTACTTC
once,TRBV20-1,TRBJ1-1,.,CSASMGTNTEAFF,TGCAGTGCTAGTATGGGGACGAACACTGAAGCTTTCTTT
.,TRBV18,TRBJ1-3,.,CASSPPVTVGYPGNTIYF,TGTGCCAGCTCACCACCCGTTACTGTGGGCTACCCTGGAAACACCATATATTTT
medium-sized,TRBV27,TRBJ2-1,.,CASSLLTGWPGNNEQFF,TGTGCCAGCAGTTTACTCACGGGTTGGCCGGGTAACAATGAGCAGTTCTTC
.,TRBV2,TRBJ1-6,.,CASSDPAAFNSPLHF,TGTGCCAGCAGTGACCCTGCAGCTTTTAATTCACCCCTCCACTTT
.,TRBV6-2/TRBV6-3,TRBJ1-2,.,CASTPGGQEYGYTF,TGTGCCAGCACCCCCGGCGGCCAGGAATATGGCTACACCTTC
.,TRBV2,TRBJ1-3,.,CASGLTVNTIYF,TGTGCCAGCGGGCTCACGGTAAACACCATATATTTT
.,TRBV4-1,TRBJ1-4,.,CASSQVIRQGREKLFF,TGCGCCAGCAGCCAAGTCATTCGGCAGGGGAGGGAAAAACTGTTTTTT
.,TRBV6-5,TRBJ2-2,.,CASRRGGARELFF,TGTGCCAGCAGGAGGGGTGGTGCGAGGGAGCTGTTTTTT
once,TRBV27,TRBJ2-7,TRBD2,CASSHSGGFSYEQYF,TGTGCCAGCTCACATAGCGGGGGATTCTCCTACGAGCAGTACTTC
.,TRBV5-1,TRBJ2-1,.,CASSGRSPYYNEQFF,TGCGCCAGCAGCGGCAGATCACCCTACTACAATGAGCAGTTCTTC
.,TRBV7-9,TRBJ1-1,.,CASSGMNTEAFF,TGTGCCAGCAGCGGCATGAACACTGAAGCTTTCTTT
.,TRBV12-3/TRBV12-4,TRBJ1-2,.,CASSLLGSGGYTF,TGTGCCAGCAGTTTATTGGGGTCGGGAGGCTACACCTTC
.,TRBV3-1/TRBV3-2,TRBJ2-3,.,CASSQGAGSTDTQYF,TGTGCCAGCAGCCAAGGGGCAGGGAGCACAGATACGCAGTATTTT
few,TRBV18,TRBJ1-5,.,CASSPEVGGQEPQHF,TGTGCCAGCTCACCGGAGGTTGGGGGGCAAGAGCCCCAGCATTTT
.,TRBV25-1,TRBJ1-5,TRBD1,CASSDSGQGNQPQHF,TGTGCCAGCAGTGATTCCGGACAGGGAAATCAGCCCCAGCATTTT
.,TRBV4-2,TRBJ2-2,.,CASSQDGGARGELFF,TGTGCCAGCAGCCAAGATGGGGGGGCGCGAGGGGAGCTGTTTTTT
.,TRBV5-4,TRBJ1-6,.,CASSLGSRRDNSPLHF,TGTGCCAGCAGCTTGGGCAGCCGACGCGATAATTCACCCCTCCACTTT
.,TRBV9,TRBJ2-5,TRBD1,CASSVDRDRVKETQYF,TGTGCCAGCAGCGTAGACAGGGACAGGGTGAAAGAGACCCAGTACTTC
.,TRBV30,TRBJ2-5,TRBD1,CAWSRGQGQETQYF,TGTGCCTGGAGTAGAGGACAGGGTCAAGAGACCCAGTACTTC
few,TRBV6-1,TRBJ2-3,TRBD2,CASSDQAGVSGVTDTQYF,TGTGCCAGCAGTGATCAAGCGGGAGTCAGTGGGGTGACAGATACGCAGTATTTT
.,TRBV28,TRBJ1-2,.,CASSDDYGYTF,TGTGCCAGCAGTGACGACTATGGCTACACCTTC
once,TRBV7-9,TRBJ2-1,.,CASSFPGGYNEQFF,TGTGCCAGCAGCTTCCCTGGGGGCTACAATGAGCAGTTCTTC
.,TRBV20-1,TRBJ1-1,.,CSASGRTEAFF,TGCAGTGCTAGTGGCAGGACTGAAGCTTTCTTT
.,TRBV5-1,TRBJ2-2,.,CASSFESPNTGELFF,TGCGCCAGCAGCTTCGAAAGTCCGAACACCGGGGAGCTGTTTTTT
once,TRBV6-1,TRBJ2-7,.,CASSEVVEGNEQYF,TGTGCCAGCAGTGAAGTCGTCGAGGGAAACGAGCAGTACTTC
.,TRBV23-1,TRBJ2-7,TRBD1,CATLRGPYEQYF,TGCGCCACCTTAAGGGGGCCCTACGAGCAGTACTTC
few,TRBV4-1,TRBJ1-2,.,CASSQEGVSRVGAGYTF,TGCGCCAGCAGCCAAGAAGGGGTGAGCAGGGTCGGTGCTGGCTACACCTTC
once,TRBV6-1,TRBJ1-2,.,CASSEPNKNNYGYTF,TGTGCCAGCAGTGAACCCAACAAGAATAACTATGGCTACACCTTC
.,TRBV7-2,TRBJ2-1,.,CASSFGFSAGDNEQFF,TGTGCCAGCAGCTTTGGGTTTTCTGCGGGCGATAATGAGCAGTTCTTC
.,TRBV9,TRBJ1-3,TRBD1,CASSPGGQLGNTIYF,TGTGCCAGCAGCCCAGGGGGACAGCTTGGAAACACCATATATTTT
.,TRBV20-1,TRBJ1-4,.,CSASGEVNEKLFF,TGCAGTGCTAGTGGGGAAGTTAATGAAAAACTGTTTTTT
.,TRBV19,TRBJ1-5,.,CASTMIYSNQPQHF,TGTGCCAGTACCATGATTTATAGCAATCAGCCCCAGCATTTT
.,TRBV4-1,TRBJ2-6,.,CASSQVGLQDLSGANVLTF,TGCGCCAGCAGCCAAGTTGGATTACAGGATCTGTCTGGGGCCAACGTCCTGACTTTC
.,TRBV11-3,TRBJ1-1,TRBD1,CASSEQGITEAFF,TGTGCCAGCAGTGAACAGGGGATAACTGAAGCTTTCTTT
.,TRBV7-6,TRBJ2-1,.,CASSRELAYNEQFF,TGTGCCAGCAGTCGGGAACTCGCTTACAATGAGCAGTTCTTC
.,TRBV6-5,TRBJ2-5,TRBD2,CASQRTSGFHETQYF,TGTGCCAGCCAACGAACTAGCGGGTTCCATGAGACCCAGTACTTC
.,TRBV27,TRBJ1-1,.,CASSDRTPNTEAFF,TGTGCCAGCAGTGACAGGACACCGAACACTGAAGCTTTCTTT
.,TRBV7-2,TRBJ1-2,.,CASSFFADRTYGYTF,TGTGCCAGCAGCTTTTTCGCCGACAGGACCTATGGCTACACCTTC
.,TRBV2,TRBJ2-3,.,CASRTALAPNSTDTQYF,TGTGCCAGCAGGACAGCCCTCGCCCCAAATAGCACAGATACGCAGTATTTT
few,TRBV6-5,TRBJ2-2,TRBD1,CASSYQGANTGELFF,TGTGCCAGCAGTTACCAGGGGGCGAACACCGGGGAGCTGTTTTTT
.,TRBV6-4,TRBJ2-3,TRBD2,CASDRGVPGDTQYF,TGTGCCAGCGATCGGGGGGTGCCTGGAGATACGCAGTATTTT